Described below is a single T cell receptor (beta chain) sequence and its context. Its antigen is currently not known. Base qualities were left out, and no much larger clone turns up one base away. This sample is drawn from a study of CD8+ T cells in alopecia areata (dated by TCRdb to the late 2010s). Background for the entire study: The treated patients took part in an open-label pilot trial in which moderate-to-severe alopecia areata was treated with oral tofacitinib at 5 to 10 mg twice daily. Tofacitinib was administered for 6 to 18 months, and 6 months of follow-up off drug were then conducted to assess delayed response and recurrence. For the treated patients, the SALT score, which quantifies what percentage of scalp surface area is affected, served as the measure of disease severity. The study used high-throughput TCRbeta sequencing to examine T cell clonal expansion in alopecia areata, in both the C3H/HeJ mouse model and human patients. In humans, TCRbeta sequencing was performed on scalp tissue and on sorted CD4+ and CD8+ peripheral blood T cells from healthy controls and from patients with patchy or totalis/universalis alopecia areata. Biopsies were taken from tofacitinib-treated patients at baseline and again at 4 and 24 weeks into treatment, and several of those patients also had a later scalp biopsy. Scalp clonality was compared among normal scalp (n=4), patchy alopecia areata scalp (n=8), and alopecia totalis/universalis scalp (n=8). The RNA source kit depended on sample type: the PAXgene miRNA kit for fixed scalp, the miRNeasy kit for PBMCs, and the RNeasy kit for mouse skin. Amplification of TCRbeta CDR3 regions was done by immunoSEQ multiplex PCR using 35 Vbeta forward primers and 13 Jbeta reverse primers. What the work shows at the level of the full study, not this receptor alone: Shared TCR sequences between patients were less evident than in mice, which may be partly attributable to HLA diversity in the patient population. Because the treated cohort was small and had only one nonresponder, larger studies are needed to examine links between baseline CD8+ expansion and response. Compared with normal scalp, lesional scalp, particularly in alopecia totalis/universalis, had higher clonality and more expanded CD8+ clones, which suggests antigenic drive. Resident alphabeta T cells in normal human skin are also sequenced, complicating scalp TCR repertoire analysis, unlike mouse skin dominated by gammadelta T cells. Tofacitinib significantly lowered scalp clonality and the number of expanded CD8+ clones among the top 100 scalp clones. During tofacitinib treatment, many expanded lesional clones remained in scalp and blood, and this persistence may partly explain relapse after treatment is stopped.

The library relied on the immunoSEQ multiplex PCR assay. RNA was extracted from all samples and reverse transcribed into cDNA as template for TCR sequencing. First-strand cDNA was synthesized with SuperScript III using a 2:1 mix of oligo-dT and random hexamers. A synthetic immune receptor repertoire was used to gauge amplification bias, and whatever bias remained was removed computationally. The original pipeline was this. After raw reads were preprocessed to remove errors, the CDR3 was defined following IMGT conventions as running from the conserved cysteine to phenylalanine. Clonality was computed as 1 minus the Shannon entropy, with the entropy normalized by log2 of the number of productive unique TCRs. CD4 or CD8 identity of scalp clones was inferred by cross-referencing scalp TCRbeta sequences with sorted blood CD4 and CD8 repertoires. TCRdb limited this immuneACCESS table to in-frame rearrangements with V and J called. A share of clones is missing; checked studies link under half to unresolved V genes, and the rest is unexplained. The DNA was the basis for D and trimming; V, J and clone size are from that table. In this sample the table shows 200,000 to 250,000 clones, 64% of which occur a single time. Clones ranked in the top ten supply 4% to 5% of the sample.

The label giving this sample's time point can be read as: 4 weeks on oral tofacitinib. This sample's treatment or condition label indicates: oral pan-JAK inhibitor, 5-10 mg twice daily. Lesional scalp punch biopsies and peripheral blood were obtained from alopecia areata patients. PBMCs were separated by density centrifugation and stained for CD3, CD4 and CD8, after which CD4+ and CD8+ T cells were sorted on a FACSAria. The germline V gene supplies CDR1 LGHNA and CDR2 YNFKEQ. The cysteine opens and the phenylalanine closes a CDR3 of 11 amino acids. Of the read, only the CDR3 DNA is kept; its 33 bases are in frame from base 1. V and J lose 5 bases and 8 bases, and a span of 9 bases separates them.

Sequenced material: CD4+ T cells sorted from blood, taken at week 4, from a patient treated with tofacitinib. The sequence joins TRBV4-2 to TRBJ1-1; the D gene remains uncertain. This TCR came from a human donor with alopecia areata. Read as DNA, the sequence is TGTGCCAGCAGCGTTCACCGAGAAGCTTTCTTT. It translates as CASSVHREAFF.